This TCR beta chain was obtained from a study of blood T cell repertoires in COVID-19. Study summary: PBMCs, B-cell-depleted T cells, or T cells provided the cDNA or gDNA that made up the material.

Only in-frame clones appear in the TCRdb table, and some are missing; sequencing was by immunoSEQ multiplex PCR. In the table there are a few hundred thousand clones, 90% of which are singletons. Looked up from germline, CDR1 is MDHEN and CDR2 is SYDVKM. The length of the CDR3 is 16 residues. With 4 bases removed from V and 3 bases from J, the gap between germline ends came to 18 bases. The V and J genes are TRBV28 and TRBJ1-1; D uncertain. The sequence came from a woman in her late teens or twenties with acute COVID-19. Sequencing used PBMCs or T cells enriched from blood (not recorded which). CDR3 sequence reads: CASSSPRWAWDTEAFF. CDR3 nucleotides: TGTGCCAGCAGTTCCCCCCGTTGGGCATGGGACACTGAAGCTTTCTTT.